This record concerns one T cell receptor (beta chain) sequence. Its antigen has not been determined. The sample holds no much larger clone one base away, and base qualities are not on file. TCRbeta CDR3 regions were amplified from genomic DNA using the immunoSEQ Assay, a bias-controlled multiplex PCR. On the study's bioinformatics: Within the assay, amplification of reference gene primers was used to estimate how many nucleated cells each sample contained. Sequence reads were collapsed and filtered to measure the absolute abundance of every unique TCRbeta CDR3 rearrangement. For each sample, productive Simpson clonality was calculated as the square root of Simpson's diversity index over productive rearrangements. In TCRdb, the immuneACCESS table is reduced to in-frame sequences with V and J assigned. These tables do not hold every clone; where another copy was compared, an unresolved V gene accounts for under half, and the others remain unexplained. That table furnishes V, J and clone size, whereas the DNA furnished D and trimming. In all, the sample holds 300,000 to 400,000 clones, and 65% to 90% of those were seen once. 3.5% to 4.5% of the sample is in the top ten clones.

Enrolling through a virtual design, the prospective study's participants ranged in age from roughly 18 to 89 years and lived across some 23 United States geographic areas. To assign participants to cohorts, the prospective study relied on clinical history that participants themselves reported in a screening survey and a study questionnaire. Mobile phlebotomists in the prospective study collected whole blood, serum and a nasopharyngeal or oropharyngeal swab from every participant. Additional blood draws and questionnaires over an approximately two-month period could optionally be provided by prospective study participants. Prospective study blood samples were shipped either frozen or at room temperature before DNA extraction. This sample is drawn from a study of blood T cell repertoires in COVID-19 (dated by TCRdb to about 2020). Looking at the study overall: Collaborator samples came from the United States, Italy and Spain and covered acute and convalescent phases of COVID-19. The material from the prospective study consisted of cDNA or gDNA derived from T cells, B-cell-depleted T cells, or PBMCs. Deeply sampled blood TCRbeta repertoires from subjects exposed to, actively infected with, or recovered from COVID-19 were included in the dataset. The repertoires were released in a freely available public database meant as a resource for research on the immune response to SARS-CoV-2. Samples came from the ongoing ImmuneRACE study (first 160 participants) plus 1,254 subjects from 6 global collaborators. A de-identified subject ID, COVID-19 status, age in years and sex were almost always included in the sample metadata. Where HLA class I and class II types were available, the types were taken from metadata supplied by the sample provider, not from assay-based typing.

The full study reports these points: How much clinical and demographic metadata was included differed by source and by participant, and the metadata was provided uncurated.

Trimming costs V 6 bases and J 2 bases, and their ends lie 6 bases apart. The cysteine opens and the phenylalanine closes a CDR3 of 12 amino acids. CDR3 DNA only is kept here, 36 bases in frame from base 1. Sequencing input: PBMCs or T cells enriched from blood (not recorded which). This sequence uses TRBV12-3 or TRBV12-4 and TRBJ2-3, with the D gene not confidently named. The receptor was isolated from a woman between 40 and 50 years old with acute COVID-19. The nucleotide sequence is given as TGTGCCAGCAGCCTTGTCACAGATACGCAGTATTTT. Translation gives CASSLVTDTQYF.